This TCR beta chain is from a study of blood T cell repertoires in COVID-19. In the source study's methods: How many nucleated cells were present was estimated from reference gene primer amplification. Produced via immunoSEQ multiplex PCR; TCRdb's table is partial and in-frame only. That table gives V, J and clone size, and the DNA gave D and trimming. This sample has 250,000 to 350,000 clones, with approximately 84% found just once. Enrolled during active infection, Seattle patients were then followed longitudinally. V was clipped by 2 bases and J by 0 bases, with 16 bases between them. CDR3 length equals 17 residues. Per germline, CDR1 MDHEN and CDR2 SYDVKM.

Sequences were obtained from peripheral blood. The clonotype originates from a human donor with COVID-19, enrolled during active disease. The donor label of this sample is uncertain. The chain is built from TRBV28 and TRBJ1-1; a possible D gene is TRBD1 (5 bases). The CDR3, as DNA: TGTGCCAGCAGTTTAGGGGTAGGGGTAGCCATGAACACTGAAGCTTTCTTT. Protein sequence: CASSLGVGVAMNTEAFF.